These 20 T cell receptor beta chains originate from one sample sequenced in a study of blood T cell repertoires in COVID-19. TCRdb keeps only in-frame clones here, not all; method: immunoSEQ multiplex PCR. The sample gives roughly 230,000 clones, 85% of which show up once; about 6.3% is in the top ten. What was sequenced was peripheral blood. The receptor source for this set is a woman in her sixties with active or convalescent COVID-19.

The rearrangement links TRBV6-5 to TRBJ2-7; TRBD1 might be the D (7 bases). The CDR3 is 12 amino acids. Germline V gives CDR1 MNHEY, CDR2 SVGAGI. The germline V and J ends were trimmed by 10 bases and 2 bases, with 12 bases remaining between them. The CDR3 loop is CATTGEAYEQYV. The DNA of the CDR3 is TGTGCCACCACAGGGGAGGCCTACGAGCAGTACGTC.

The CDR3 region has the DNA TGTGCCAGCAGCCCGGGTATGTCGGGAGCAACTAATGAAAAACTGTTTTTT. Translating gives CASSPGMSGATNEKLFF. This chain uses TRBV5-5 with TRBJ1-4; D not certain. V lost 4 bases to trimming and J lost 0 bases, with 16 bases between them. Germline V CDR1 and CDR2: SGHKS, YYEKEE (reference sequence). The CDR3 totals 17 residues.

In its sample, this clone was seen a few times. The J gene is TRBJ2-1, the V gene TRBV2, with D perhaps TRBD1 (5 bases). The CDR3 totals 14 residues. Germline V lookup: CDR1 SNHLY, CDR2 FYNNEI. Trimming removed 8 bases at V and 5 bases at J, with 16 bases between. CDR3 protein: CASVVGAGNNEQFF. The CDR3 DNA reads TGTGCCAGCGTTGTAGGGGCAGGGAACAATGAGCAGTTCTTC. Complete variable domain (other parts from reference TRBV2 and TRBJ2-1): EPEVTQTPSHQVTQMGQEVILRCVPISNHLYFYWYRQILGQKVEFLVSFYNNEISEKSEIFDDQFSVERPDGSNFTLKIRSTKLEDSAMYFCASVVGAGNNEQFFGPGTRLTVL.

This sequence joins TRBV10-2 and TRBJ1-1; tentative D call: TRBD1 (6 bases). The V and J ends lost 3 bases and 4 bases respectively, with 9 bases between them. Germline V gene sequence: CDR1 WSHSY, CDR2 SAAADI. This CDR3 region has 13 residues. For the CDR3, the DNA is TGCGCCAGCAGTGAACAGGGTGGCACTGAAGCTTTCTTT. Amino acid sequence: CASSEQGGTEAFF.

The V gene is TRBV5-1, the J gene TRBJ2-2; TRBD1 is a possible D gene (5 bases). V lost 2 bases and J lost 0, with 11 bases in between. The germline CDR1 and CDR2 sequences are SGHRS and YFSETQ. This CDR3 has 16 residues. The CDR3 bases are TGCGCCAGCAGCTTCCTGGACAATTCGAACACCGGGGAGCTGTTTTTT. This encodes CASSFLDNSNTGELFF.

V usage is TRBV5-8 and J usage is TRBJ2-1; TRBD2 might be the D (5 bases). Trimming removed 1 base at V and 1 base at J, with 9 bases between. The length of the CDR3 is 15 residues. CDR1 is SGHTS and CDR2 is YDEGEE in the germline V gene. CDR3 sequence: CASSLSGSSYNEQFF. The CDR3 DNA reads TGTGCCAGCAGCTTGAGCGGATCTTCCTACAATGAGCAGTTCTTC. Drawing the rest from reference TRBV5-8 and TRBJ2-1, the complete variable domain is EAGVTQSPTHLIKTRGQQATLRCSPISGHTSVYWYQQALGLGLQFLLWYDEGEERNRGNFPPRFSGRQFPNYSSELNVNALELEDSALYLCASSLSGSSYNEQFFGPGTRLTVL.

Here the CDR3 DNA reads TGTGCCAGCAGCGCCCCGGCTGCGGGGTCATACAATGAGCAGTTCTTC. Protein: CASSAPAAGSYNEQFF. V is TRBV7-9 and J is TRBJ2-1, with D perhaps TRBD2 (6 bases). Trimming left V 5 bases short and J 4 bases short, with 18 bases between. The CDR3 covers 16 residues. In germline, CDR1 is SEHNR, CDR2 FQNEAQ (reference sequence).

V and J are TRBV6-2 or TRBV6-3 and TRBJ2-5; 7 nucleotides align to TRBD2. The J segment lost 5 bases and the V segment lost 0 bases, leaving 15 bases of the junction unmatched. CDR1 MNHEY and CDR2 SVGEGT come from the germline V gene. This CDR3 spans 18 amino acids. The CDR3 nucleotides read TGTGCCAGCAGTTACTCGAGGGCGGGAGAGGGACTTGGGGAGACCCAGTACTTC. Protein: CASSYSRAGEGLGETQYF.

The V call is TRBV5-6, the J call TRBJ1-4; TRBD1 matches at 10 bases. V dropped 3 bases and J dropped 8; count of bases not matched to a gene: 10. There are 16 residues in the CDR3. Germline CDR1 SGHDT, CDR2 YYEEEE. The CDR3 region has the DNA TGTGCCAGCAGCTCCCCCTTTGGGGGACAGGGGGAAAAACTGTTTTTT. It codes for CASSSPFGGQGEKLFF.

This clone appeared a single time. V is TRBV6-4 and J is TRBJ2-1; D remains ambiguous. The CDR3 totals 15 residues. In germline, CDR1 is MRHNA, CDR2 SNTAGT. The V end was cut by 3 bases, the J end by 0 bases, with 9 bases between. The CDR3 here is CASSDGLHSYNEQFF. In DNA form, the CDR3 reads TGTGCCAGCAGTGATGGGCTCCACTCCTACAATGAGCAGTTCTTC.

The chain employs TRBV28 and TRBJ2-7, with TRBD1 identical over 10 bases. Germline loops: CDR1 MDHEN, CDR2 SYDVKM. Trimming cost V 6 bases and J 2 bases; bases outside gene matches: 4. CDR3 size: 14 residues. The CDR3 here is CASRDRGSTYEQYV. Here the CDR3 DNA reads TGTGCCAGCAGGGACAGGGGGAGCACCTACGAGCAGTACGTC.

The chain has TRBV5-1 and TRBJ1-6; D gene unclear. Germline CDR1 and CDR2: SGHRS and YFSETQ. Trimming stripped 0 bases from V and 9 bases from J, with 10 bases between. The CDR3 runs 14 residues. The CDR3 bases are TGCGCCAGCAGCTTGGTGCAGGAGGGTTCACCCCTCCACTTT. Translating it yields CASSLVQEGSPLHF.

The chain links TRBV7-7 to TRBJ2-1; TRBD2 aligns across 14 bases. After removal of 10 bases from V and 7 bases from J, the junction contained 12 bases not matched to a gene. The V gene's germline CDR1 is SSHAT and CDR2 FNYEAQ (reference sequence). The CDR3 has 16 residues. The CDR3 loop reads CATSPWTSGGPNEQFF. DNA for the CDR3: TGTGCCACCTCACCCTGGACTAGCGGGGGGCCAAATGAGCAGTTCTTC.

The rearrangement links TRBV9 to TRBJ2-7, with a tentative D call TRBD1 (5 bases). CDR1 and CDR2 from the germline V gene are SGDLS and YYNGEE. The CDR3 totals 14 residues. V lost 0 bases to trimming and J lost 10 bases, with 17 bases between them. DNA for the CDR3: TGTGCCAGCAGCGTAGGGCAGGGTAACGTTGGACAGTACTTC. Protein product: CASSVGQGNVGQYF.

J is TRBJ2-2 and V is TRBV7-3; TRBD2 agrees at 7 bases. CDR3 length: 15 amino acids. The V gene's germline CDR1 is SGHTA and CDR2 FQGTGA. With 4 bases clipped from V and 4 bases from J, the junction kept 6 bases outside the gene matches. The CDR3 DNA reads as TGTGCCAGCAGCTCAATAGCGGGCGGCACCGGGGAGCTGTTTTTT. This codes for CASSSIAGGTGELFF.

The chain uses TRBV2 and TRBJ1-1; possible D gene TRBD1, 6 bases. Germline CDR1 reads SNHLY; CDR2 reads FYNNEI. The V end was cut by 1 base, the J end by 7 bases, with 10 bases between. CDR3 size: 13 residues. The CDR3 loop is CASSEGRTVEAFF. CDR3 in DNA: TGTGCCAGCAGTGAAGGAAGGACAGTTGAAGCTTTCTTT.

V is TRBV19 and J is TRBJ2-1, with TRBD2 as a possible D gene (5 bases). In germline, CDR1 is LNHDA, CDR2 SQIVND (reference sequence). The CDR3 spans 19 residues. Trimming took off 2 bases at V and 6 bases at J, with 26 bases between the two ends. CDR3 sequence (DNA): TGTGCCAGTAGTATAAGCCTGAGCCTCTCGGGGATCCCACGCAATGAGCAGTTCTTC. Translated, it gives CASSISLSLSGIPRNEQFF.

This clone was recorded once. This chain links TRBV7-8 with TRBJ1-1; tentatively, D is TRBD1 (5 bases). The CDR3 is made up of 13 amino acids. Trimming stripped 4 bases from V and 3 bases from J, with 9 bases between. Germline lookup yields CDR1 SGHVS and CDR2 FQNEAQ. The CDR3 loop reads CASSSRDYTEAFF. The CDR3 DNA is TGTGCCAGCAGCTCCCGGGACTACACTGAAGCTTTCTTT.

V usage is TRBV6-5 and J usage is TRBJ2-2, with TRBD1 matching 8 bases. This CDR3 has 14 residues. The germline gives CDR1 MNHEY, CDR2 SVGAGI. Trimming cost V 6 bases and J 6 bases; bases outside gene matches: 6. The chain's CDR3 is CASRQGQAPGELFF. DNA for the CDR3: TGTGCCAGCAGACAGGGACAGGCCCCCGGGGAGCTGTTTTTT.

This sequence joins TRBV27 and TRBJ2-3, with 10 bases identical to TRBD2. Germline V gene sequence: CDR1 MNHEY, CDR2 SMNVEV (reference sequence). V lost 5 bases and J lost 8; bases outside the gene matches: 13. The CDR3 is made up of 16 amino acids. This CDR3 reads CASSAASGGPTGTQYF. Written as DNA, the CDR3 is TGTGCCAGCAGTGCGGCTAGCGGGGGACCCACCGGTACGCAGTATTTT.